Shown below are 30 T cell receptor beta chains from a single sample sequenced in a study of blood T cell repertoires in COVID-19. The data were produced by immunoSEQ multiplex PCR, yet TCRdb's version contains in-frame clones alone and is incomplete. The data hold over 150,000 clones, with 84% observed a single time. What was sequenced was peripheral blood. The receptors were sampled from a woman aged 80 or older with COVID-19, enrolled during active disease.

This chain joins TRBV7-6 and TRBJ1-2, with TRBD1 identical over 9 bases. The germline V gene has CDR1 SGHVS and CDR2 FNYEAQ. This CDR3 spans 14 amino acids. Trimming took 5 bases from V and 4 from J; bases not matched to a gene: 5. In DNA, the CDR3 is TGTGCCAGCAGCCCCGGACAGGGGACCTATGGCTACACCTTC. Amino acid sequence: CASSPGQGTYGYTF.

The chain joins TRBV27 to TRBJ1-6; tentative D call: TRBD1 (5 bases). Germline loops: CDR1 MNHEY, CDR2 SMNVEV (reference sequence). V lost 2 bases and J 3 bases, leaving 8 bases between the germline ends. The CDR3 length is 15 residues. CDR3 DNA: TGTGCCAGCAGTTTAGCAGGGAACTATAATTCACCCCTCCACTTT. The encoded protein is CASSLAGNYNSPLHF.

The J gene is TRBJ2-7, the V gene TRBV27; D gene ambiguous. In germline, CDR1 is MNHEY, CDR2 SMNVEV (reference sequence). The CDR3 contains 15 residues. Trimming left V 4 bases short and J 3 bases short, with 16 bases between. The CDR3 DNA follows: TGTGCCAGCAGTTCCGTTTTCCTTGGCCTCTACGAGCAGTACTTC. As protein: CASSSVFLGLYEQYF.

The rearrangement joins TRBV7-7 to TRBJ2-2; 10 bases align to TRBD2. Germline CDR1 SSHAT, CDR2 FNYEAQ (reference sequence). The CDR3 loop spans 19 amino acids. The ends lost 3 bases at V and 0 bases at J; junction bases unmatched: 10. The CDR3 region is CASSLLKRTSGPNTGELFF. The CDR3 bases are TGTGCCAGCAGCTTGCTGAAACGGACTAGCGGACCGAACACCGGGGAGCTGTTTTTT.

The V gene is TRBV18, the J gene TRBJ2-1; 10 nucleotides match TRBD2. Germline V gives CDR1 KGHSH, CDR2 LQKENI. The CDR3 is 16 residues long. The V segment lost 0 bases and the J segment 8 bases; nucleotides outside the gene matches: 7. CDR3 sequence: CASSPPGSGRNYEQFF. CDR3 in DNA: TGTGCCAGCTCACCACCTGGTAGCGGGAGGAATTATGAGCAGTTCTTC.

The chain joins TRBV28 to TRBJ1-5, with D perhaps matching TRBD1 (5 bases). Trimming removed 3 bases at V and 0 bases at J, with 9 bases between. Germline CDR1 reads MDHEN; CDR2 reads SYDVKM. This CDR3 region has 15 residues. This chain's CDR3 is CASSFRGYSNQPQHF. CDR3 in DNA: TGTGCCAGCAGTTTTCGGGGGTATAGCAATCAGCCCCAGCATTTT.

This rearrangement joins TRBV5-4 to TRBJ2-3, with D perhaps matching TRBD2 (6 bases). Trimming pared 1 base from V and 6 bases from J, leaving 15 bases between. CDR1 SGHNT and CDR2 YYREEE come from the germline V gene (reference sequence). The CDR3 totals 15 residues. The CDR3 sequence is CASSLSSGGRDTQYF. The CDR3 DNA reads TGTGCCAGCAGCTTGTCCTCCGGAGGGCGCGATACGCAGTATTTT.

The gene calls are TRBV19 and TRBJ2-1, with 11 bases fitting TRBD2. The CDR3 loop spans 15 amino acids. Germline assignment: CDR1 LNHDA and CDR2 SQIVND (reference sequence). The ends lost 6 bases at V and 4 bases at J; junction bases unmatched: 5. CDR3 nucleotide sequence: TGTGCCAGTAGCGAGGTAGCGGGGGGGTACAATGAGCAGTTCTTC. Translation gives CASSEVAGGYNEQFF.

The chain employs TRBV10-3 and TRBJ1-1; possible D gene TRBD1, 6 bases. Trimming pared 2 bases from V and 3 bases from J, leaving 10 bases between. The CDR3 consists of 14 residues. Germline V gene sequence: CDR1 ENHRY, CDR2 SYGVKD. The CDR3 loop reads CAISETQGYTEAFF. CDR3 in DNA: TGTGCCATCAGTGAGACCCAGGGGTACACTGAAGCTTTCTTT.

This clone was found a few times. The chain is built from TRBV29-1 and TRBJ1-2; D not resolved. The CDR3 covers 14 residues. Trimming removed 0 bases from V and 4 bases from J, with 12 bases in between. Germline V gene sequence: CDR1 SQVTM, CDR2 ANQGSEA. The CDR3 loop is CSVEDLEVGYGYTF. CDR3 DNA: TGCAGCGTTGAAGATCTCGAAGTCGGCTATGGCTACACCTTC.

CDR3 bases: TGTGCCAGCTCACCAGTATCGCGGACAACTACCTACGAGCAGTACTTC. Protein product: CASSPVSRTTTYEQYF. The V and J genes are TRBV18 and TRBJ2-7, with D possibly being TRBD1 (5 bases). V lost 2 bases and J lost 2, with 16 bases in between. Germline lookup yields CDR1 KGHSH and CDR2 LQKENI. This CDR3 has 16 amino acids.

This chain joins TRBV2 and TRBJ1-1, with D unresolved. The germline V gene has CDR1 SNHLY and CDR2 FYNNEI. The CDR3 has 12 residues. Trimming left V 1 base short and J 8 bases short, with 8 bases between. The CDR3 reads CASSEEAGEAFF. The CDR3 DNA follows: TGTGCCAGCAGTGAAGAGGCAGGAGAAGCTTTCTTT.

DNA of the CDR3: TGTGCCAGCAGCTTATTTGTGGGAGGCTACAATGAGCAGTTCTTC. This sequence encodes CASSLFVGGYNEQFF. The V gene is TRBV7-2, the J gene TRBJ2-1, with D perhaps TRBD2 (6 bases). Per the germline V gene, CDR1 is SGHTA and CDR2 is FQGNSA. The CDR3 has 15 amino acids. The V and J ends lost 2 bases and 3 bases respectively, with 11 bases between them.

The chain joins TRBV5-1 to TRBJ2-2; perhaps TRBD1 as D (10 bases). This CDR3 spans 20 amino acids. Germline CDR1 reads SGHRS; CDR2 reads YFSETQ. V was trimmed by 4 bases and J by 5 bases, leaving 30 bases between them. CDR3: CASSRWDRGSSGSRTGELFF. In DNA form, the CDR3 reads TGCGCCAGCAGCCGCTGGGACAGGGGAAGTAGCGGGAGCAGGACCGGGGAGCTGTTTTTT.

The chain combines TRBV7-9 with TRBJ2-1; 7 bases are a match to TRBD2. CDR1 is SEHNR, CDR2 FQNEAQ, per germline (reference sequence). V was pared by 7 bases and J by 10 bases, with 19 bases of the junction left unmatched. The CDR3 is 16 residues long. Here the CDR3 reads CASNPPGTTLEGEQFF. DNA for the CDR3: TGTGCCAGCAACCCCCCCGGGACTACCTTAGAGGGGGAGCAGTTCTTC. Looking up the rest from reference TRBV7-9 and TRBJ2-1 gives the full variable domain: DTGVSQNPRHKITKRGQNVTFRCDPISEHNRLYWYRQTLGQGPEFLTYFQNEAQLEKSRLLSDRFSAERPKGSFSTLEIQRTEQGDSAMYLCASNPPGTTLEGEQFFGPGTRLTVL.

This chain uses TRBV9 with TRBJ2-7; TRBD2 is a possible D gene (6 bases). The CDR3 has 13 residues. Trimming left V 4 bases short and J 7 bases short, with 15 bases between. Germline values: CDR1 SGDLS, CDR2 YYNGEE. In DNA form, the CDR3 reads TGTGCCAGCAGCCCGGGGGTTTGGTTAGAGCAGTACTTC. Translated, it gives CASSPGVWLEQYF.

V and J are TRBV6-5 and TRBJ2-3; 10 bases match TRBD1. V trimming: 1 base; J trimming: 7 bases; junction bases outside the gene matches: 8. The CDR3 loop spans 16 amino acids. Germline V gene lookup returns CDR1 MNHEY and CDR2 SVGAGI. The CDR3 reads CASSYYPGQGPNTQYF. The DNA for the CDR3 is TGTGCCAGCAGTTACTACCCGGGACAGGGGCCCAATACGCAGTATTTT.

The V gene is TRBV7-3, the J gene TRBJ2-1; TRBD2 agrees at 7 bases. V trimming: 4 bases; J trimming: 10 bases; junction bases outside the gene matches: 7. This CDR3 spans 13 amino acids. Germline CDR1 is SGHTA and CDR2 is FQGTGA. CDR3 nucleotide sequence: TGTGCCAGCAGCTCCCACGGGGGACTAGAGCAGTTCTTC. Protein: CASSSHGGLEQFF.

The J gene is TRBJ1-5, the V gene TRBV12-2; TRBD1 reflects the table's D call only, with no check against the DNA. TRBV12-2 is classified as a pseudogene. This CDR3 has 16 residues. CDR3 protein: CASQKEAGFSNQPQHF. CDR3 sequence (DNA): TGTGCAAGTCAAAAAGAGGCAGGGTTTAGCAATCAGCCCCAGCATTTT.

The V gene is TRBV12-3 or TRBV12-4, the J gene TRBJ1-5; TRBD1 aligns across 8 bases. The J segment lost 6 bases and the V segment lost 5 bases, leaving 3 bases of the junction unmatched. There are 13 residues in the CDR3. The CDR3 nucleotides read TGTGCCAGCAGTCGACAGGGGTTTCAGCCCCAGCATTTT. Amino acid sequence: CASSRQGFQPQHF.

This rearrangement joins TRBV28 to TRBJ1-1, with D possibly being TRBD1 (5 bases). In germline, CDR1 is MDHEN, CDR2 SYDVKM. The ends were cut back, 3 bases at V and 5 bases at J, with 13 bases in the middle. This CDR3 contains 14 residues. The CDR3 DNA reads TGTGCCAGCAGTTTGTGGGGCGGTAGGACTGAAGCTTTCTTT. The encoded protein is CASSLWGGRTEAFF. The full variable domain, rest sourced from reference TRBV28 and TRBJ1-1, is DVKVTQSSRYLVKRTGEKVFLECVQDMDHENMFWYRQDPGLGLRLIYFSYDVKMKEKGDIPEGYSVSREKKERFSLILESASTNQTSMYLCASSLWGGRTEAFFGQGTRLTVV.

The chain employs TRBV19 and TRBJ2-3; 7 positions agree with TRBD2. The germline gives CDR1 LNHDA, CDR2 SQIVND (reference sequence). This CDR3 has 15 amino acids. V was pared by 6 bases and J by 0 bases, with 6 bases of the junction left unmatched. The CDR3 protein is CASSLLATSTDTQYF. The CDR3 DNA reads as TGTGCCAGTAGCTTACTAGCGACTAGCACAGATACGCAGTATTTT.

This chain's CDR3 is CASSLGLAGASDTQYF. The CDR3 DNA follows: TGCGCCAGCAGCTTGGGGTTAGCGGGAGCATCAGATACGCAGTATTTT. The chain has TRBV5-1 and TRBJ2-3; 9 bases align to TRBD2. This CDR3 region has 16 residues. CDR1 and CDR2 (germline): SGHRS, YFSETQ. Trimming cost V 0 bases and J 4 bases; bases outside gene matches: 6.

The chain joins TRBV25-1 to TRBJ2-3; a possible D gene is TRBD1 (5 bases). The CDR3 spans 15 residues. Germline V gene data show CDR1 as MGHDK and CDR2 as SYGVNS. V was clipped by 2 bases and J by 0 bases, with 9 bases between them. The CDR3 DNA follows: TGTGCCAGCAGTGAAGGGGCGGCTAGCACAGATACGCAGTATTTT. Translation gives CASSEGAASTDTQYF. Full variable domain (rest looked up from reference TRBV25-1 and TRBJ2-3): EADIYQTPRYLVIGTGKKITLECSQTMGHDKMYWYQQDPGMELHLIHYSYGVNSTEKGDLSSESTVSRIRTEHFPLTLESARPSHTSQYLCASSEGAASTDTQYFGPGTRLTVL.

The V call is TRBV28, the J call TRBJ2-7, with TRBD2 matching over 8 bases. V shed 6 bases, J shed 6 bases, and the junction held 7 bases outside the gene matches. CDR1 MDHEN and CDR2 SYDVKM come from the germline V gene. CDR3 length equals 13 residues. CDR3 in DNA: TGTGCCAGCAGGACCGGGACTAGGAGCGAGCAGTACTTC. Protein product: CASRTGTRSEQYF.

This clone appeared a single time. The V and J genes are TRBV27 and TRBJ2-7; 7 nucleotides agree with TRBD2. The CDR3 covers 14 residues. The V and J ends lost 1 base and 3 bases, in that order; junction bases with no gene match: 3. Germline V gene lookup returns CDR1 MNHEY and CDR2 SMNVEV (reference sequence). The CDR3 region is CASSLLGTNYEQYF. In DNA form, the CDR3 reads TGTGCCAGCAGTTTATTGGGGACTAACTACGAGCAGTACTTC.

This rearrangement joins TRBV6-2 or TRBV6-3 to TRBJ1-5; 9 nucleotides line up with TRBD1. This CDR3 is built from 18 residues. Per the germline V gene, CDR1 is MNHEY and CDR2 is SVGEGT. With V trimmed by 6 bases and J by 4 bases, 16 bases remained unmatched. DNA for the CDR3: TGTGCCAGCAGCCCACACCGGGACAGGGCTAGGGGAAATCAGCCCCAGCATTTT. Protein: CASSPHRDRARGNQPQHF.

The CDR3 nucleotides are TGTGCCAGCAGCCCTCAGTTTTCCGGACAGGGTGGCGGCTACACCTTC. Translating gives CASSPQFSGQGGGYTF. V usage is TRBV9 and J usage is TRBJ1-2; TRBD1 matches at 8 bases. The CDR3 length is 16 residues. Germline CDR1 reads SGDLS; CDR2 reads YYNGEE. The V segment lost 4 bases and the J segment 8 bases; nucleotides outside the gene matches: 16.

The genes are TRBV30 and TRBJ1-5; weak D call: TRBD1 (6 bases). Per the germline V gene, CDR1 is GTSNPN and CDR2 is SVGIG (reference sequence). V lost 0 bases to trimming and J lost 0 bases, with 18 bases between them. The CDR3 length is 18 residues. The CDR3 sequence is CAWSVRRQGRNSNQPQHF. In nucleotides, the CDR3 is TGTGCCTGGAGTGTACGGCGTCAGGGGCGGAATAGCAATCAGCCCCAGCATTTT.

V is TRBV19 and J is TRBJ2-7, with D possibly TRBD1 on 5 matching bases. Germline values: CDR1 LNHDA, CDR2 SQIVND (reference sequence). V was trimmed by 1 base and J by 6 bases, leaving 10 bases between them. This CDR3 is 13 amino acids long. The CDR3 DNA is TGTGCCAGTAGTATAGGGTTGGGGCTCGAGCAGTACTTC. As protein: CASSIGLGLEQYF.